These 31 T cell receptor beta chains originate from one sample sequenced in a study of OX40 agonist ivuxolimab in advanced cancers. The repertoire was sequenced with immunoSEQ multiplex PCR; TCRdb's copy has only in-frame clones and lacks some. The profile covers tens of thousands of clones, with 86% appearing a single time and 20% to 30% taken by the ten largest. Sample: CD4+ or CD8+ T cells sorted from blood, taken in a trial of the OX40 agonist ivuxolimab. Every receptor here comes from an adult with an advanced solid tumor such as melanoma, head and neck, liver or kidney cancer.

The chain employs TRBV13 and TRBJ2-1, with 11 nucleotides matching TRBD2. Germline trimming cut 2 bases from V and 12 bases from J; bases unmatched to any gene: 12. Germline CDR1 and CDR2: PRHDT and FYEKMQ (reference sequence). The CDR3 extends over 16 amino acids. CDR3 protein: CASSLRGLAEAWGQFF. Written as DNA, the CDR3 is TGTGCCAGCAGCTTAAGGGGACTAGCGGAAGCCTGGGGGCAGTTCTTC. The full variable domain, with the rest looked up from reference TRBV13 and TRBJ2-1, is AAGVIQSPRHLIKEKRETATLKCYPIPRHDTVYWYQQGPGQDPQFLISFYEKMQSDKGSIPDRFSAQQFSDYHSELNMSSLELGDSALYFCASSLRGLAEAWGQFFGPGTRLTVL.

In this sample, this clone turned up once. This chain uses TRBV5-5 with TRBJ1-1, with 7 bases matching TRBD1. Germline values: CDR1 SGHKS, CDR2 YYEKEE (reference sequence). Trimming removed 0 bases from V and 1 base from J; junction bases left unmatched: 3. The CDR3 has 15 residues. In nucleotides, the CDR3 is TGTGCCAGCAGCTTGGTGAGACAGGGGAACACTGAAGCTTTCTTT. Translated, it gives CASSLVRQGNTEAFF.

The V gene is TRBV29-1, the J gene TRBJ2-1; D may be TRBD2 (7 bases). V was clipped by 8 bases and J by 7 bases, with 15 bases between them. Germline V lookup: CDR1 SQVTM, CDR2 ANQGSEA. The CDR3 extends over 12 amino acids. The CDR3 nucleotides read TGCAGCCTCGGGGAGGGGGGGAATGAGCAGTTCTTC. Encoded protein: CSLGEGGNEQFF.

This sequence joins TRBV6-5 and TRBJ1-5, with D possibly being TRBD1 (6 bases). V lost 6 bases and J lost 8, with 14 bases in between. The CDR3 is 13 amino acids. The V gene's germline CDR1 is MNHEY and CDR2 SVGAGI. CDR3 nucleotide sequence: TGTGCCAGCAGACCCTCAGGGGCAAAGCCCCAGCATTTT. The encoded protein is CASRPSGAKPQHF.

V and J are TRBV7-2 and TRBJ2-7; TRBD2 is a possible D gene (6 bases). With 4 bases removed from V and 2 bases from J, the gap between germline ends came to 9 bases. The CDR3 is made up of 13 amino acids. The germline V gene encodes CDR1 SGHTA and CDR2 FQGNSA. CDR3 amino acids: CASSWGETYEQYF. For the CDR3, the DNA is TGTGCCAGCAGCTGGGGGGAAACCTACGAGCAGTACTTC.

This chain links TRBV18 with TRBJ2-7, with D possibly matching TRBD1 (5 bases). Germline V gene sequence: CDR1 KGHSH, CDR2 LQKENI. This CDR3 has 16 residues. Trimming shortened V by 5 bases and J by 1 base, and 18 bases separated the two germline ends. Written as DNA, the CDR3 is TGTGCCAGCTCAACCAGGCCGACGACAGCTTCCTACGAGCAGTACTTC. Protein sequence: CASSTRPTTASYEQYF.

This sequence joins TRBV27 and TRBJ1-1, with D possibly TRBD1 on 6 matching bases. V dropped 5 bases and J dropped 5 bases, with 15 bases sitting between them. Per germline, CDR1 MNHEY and CDR2 SMNVEV (reference sequence). This CDR3 spans 14 amino acids. The CDR3 sequence is CASSTLQGGTEAFF. The CDR3 nucleotides read TGTGCCAGCAGTACCCTACAGGGAGGGACTGAAGCTTTCTTT.

This chain connects TRBV19 to TRBJ2-5, with 7 bases aligning to TRBD1. Germline assignment: CDR1 LNHDA and CDR2 SQIVND (reference sequence). The CDR3 spans 15 residues. Unmatched junction bases numbered 11, after V lost 5 bases and J lost 5 bases. CDR3 residues: CASSPGEGGLETQYF. The CDR3, as DNA: TGTGCCAGTAGTCCCGGGGAAGGGGGCCTGGAGACCCAGTACTTC.

The V gene is TRBV27, the J gene TRBJ2-4; 8 bases are a match to TRBD2. Trimming took 5 bases from V and 3 from J; bases not matched to a gene: 12. This CDR3 region has 17 residues. Germline CDR1 reads MNHEY; CDR2 reads SMNVEV (reference sequence). CDR3 residues: CASSPPLHRGGKNIQYF. The DNA of the CDR3 is TGTGCCAGCAGTCCTCCCCTTCACCGGGGGGGCAAAAACATTCAGTACTTC.

J is TRBJ2-5 and V is TRBV9, with D perhaps TRBD1 (5 bases). CDR3 length: 13 amino acids. V was trimmed by 2 bases and J by 5 bases, leaving 10 bases between them. Per germline, CDR1 SGDLS and CDR2 YYNGEE. The CDR3 spells CASSVQTAETQYF. As DNA, the CDR3 is TGTGCCAGCAGCGTTCAGACAGCCGAGACCCAGTACTTC.

V usage is TRBV4-1 and J usage is TRBJ2-1, with 8 bases lining up with TRBD2. CDR3 size: 16 residues. V shed 0 bases and J 12 bases; nucleotides not matched to a gene: 13. Germline loops: CDR1 MGHRA, CDR2 YSYEKL. Written as DNA, the CDR3 is TGCGCCAGCAGCCAAGATATCACCCTTAGCGGGGAGGGGCAGTTCTTC. Its protein is CASSQDITLSGEGQFF.

V gene TRBV27 combines with J gene TRBJ2-7; D unresolved. The germline V and J ends were trimmed by 2 bases and 2 bases, with 13 bases remaining between them. The CDR3 runs to 15 residues. Germline V gene data show CDR1 as MNHEY and CDR2 as SMNVEV (reference sequence). CDR3 region: CASSLDGFEPYEQYF. For the CDR3, the DNA is TGTGCCAGCAGTTTAGACGGATTTGAACCCTACGAGCAGTACTTC.

The chain recombines TRBV5-5 with TRBJ2-7; no definite D call. The germline gives CDR1 SGHKS, CDR2 YYEKEE (reference sequence). The CDR3 has 12 amino acids. Trimming stripped 0 bases from V and 5 bases from J, with 6 bases between. The CDR3 loop is CASSLAEDEQYF. The CDR3 DNA follows: TGTGCCAGCAGCTTGGCCGAGGACGAGCAGTACTTC.

The V call is TRBV27, the J call TRBJ2-7; 8 bases match TRBD1. J was trimmed by 2 bases and V by 4 bases; bases with no gene match: 4. The CDR3 extends over 14 amino acids. Germline V gives CDR1 MNHEY, CDR2 SMNVEV (reference sequence). The CDR3 DNA reads TGTGCCAGCAGTTACAGGGGGACCGCCTACGAGCAGTACTTC. Protein sequence: CASSYRGTAYEQYF.

V usage is TRBV11-2 and J usage is TRBJ1-2; no clear D. Trimming took 4 bases from V and 0 from J, leaving 9 bases between them. Germline assignment: CDR1 SGHAT and CDR2 FQNNGV. The CDR3 totals 14 residues. CDR3 bases: TGTGCCAGCAGCTCGACAATAGCTAACTATGGCTACACCTTC. It codes for CASSSTIANYGYTF.

The chain is built from TRBV9 and TRBJ2-4; 8 bases align to TRBD2. Unmatched junction bases numbered 10, after V lost 4 bases and J lost 7 bases. In germline, CDR1 is SGDLS, CDR2 YYNGEE. The CDR3 runs 15 residues. CDR3 nucleotide sequence: TGTGCCAGCAGCATAGGACTAGCCGAAGTTAACATTCAGTACTTC. This translates into CASSIGLAEVNIQYF.

The chain couples TRBV19 to TRBJ2-6; weak D call: TRBD2 (6 bases). V lost 9 bases and J 4 bases, leaving 13 bases between the germline ends. Looked up from germline, CDR1 is LNHDA and CDR2 is SQIVND (reference sequence). This CDR3 has 14 amino acids. CDR3 DNA: TGTGCCAGCGAGACTAGTTTCGGGGCCAACGTCCTGACTTTC. Its translation: CASETSFGANVLTF. The variable domain in full, completed from reference TRBV19 and TRBJ2-6, reads DGGITQSPKYLFRKEGQNVTLSCEQNLNHDAMYWYRQDPGQGLRLIYYSQIVNDFQKGDIAEGYSVSREKKESFPLTVTSAQKNPTAFYLCASETSFGANVLTFGAGSRLTVL.

The chain couples TRBV5-4 to TRBJ2-5; D not certain. This CDR3 comprises 14 residues. CDR1 is SGHNT, CDR2 YYREEE, per germline (reference sequence). V gave up 1 base and J gave up 1 base, with 8 bases separating them. The CDR3 spells CASSLPAAQETQYF. The CDR3, as DNA: TGTGCCAGCAGCTTGCCGGCAGCCCAAGAGACCCAGTACTTC.

The chain employs TRBV10-3 and TRBJ1-1, with D unclear. This CDR3 comprises 11 residues. Germline CDR1 is ENHRY and CDR2 is SYGVKD. Trimming pared 8 bases from V and 1 base from J, leaving 5 bases between. The DNA for the CDR3 is TGTGCCATCGGCCAGAACACTGAAGCTTTCTTT. Translating gives CAIGQNTEAFF.

The chain is built from TRBV7-9 and TRBJ2-7; D is perhaps TRBD2 (6 bases). This CDR3 has 17 amino acids. The V gene lost 5 bases and the J gene lost 1 base, with 21 bases spanning the gap. The germline V gene encodes CDR1 SEHNR and CDR2 FQNEAQ (reference sequence). The CDR3 DNA reads TGTGCCAGCAGCGTAACCCCGGGACTCCGAGGATCCTACGAGCAGTACTTC. It encodes CASSVTPGLRGSYEQYF.

The CDR3 bases are TGTGCCAGCAGTGACGGATCAAACACCGGGGAGCTGTTTTTT. Residues: CASSDGSNTGELFF. This rearrangement joins TRBV6-4 to TRBJ2-2; D is ambiguous. Germline V gene data show CDR1 as MRHNA and CDR2 as SNTAGT. The length of the CDR3 is 14 residues. Trimming cost V 2 bases and J 2 bases, with 6 bases left between them.

The chain uses TRBV7-6 and TRBJ2-2; D unresolved. Trimming cost V 3 bases and J 0 bases, with 11 bases left between them. CDR1 and CDR2 (germline): SGHVS, FNYEAQ. The CDR3 covers 16 residues. The CDR3 DNA follows: TGTGCCAGCAGCTTGGGAATGAAGCCGAACACCGGGGAGCTGTTTTTT. It yields the protein CASSLGMKPNTGELFF.

The chain joins TRBV7-8 to TRBJ2-7; no firm D call. The CDR3 extends over 16 amino acids. Trimming removed 5 bases from V and 3 bases from J, with 20 bases in between. Germline V gene data show CDR1 as SGHVS and CDR2 as FQNEAQ. The CDR3 region is CASSAWQVSGGYEQYF. CDR3 DNA: TGTGCCAGCAGCGCCTGGCAGGTTTCTGGCGGCTACGAGCAGTACTTC.

The J gene is TRBJ2-3, the V gene TRBV9, with D possibly TRBD2 on 6 matching bases. The germline CDR1 and CDR2 sequences are SGDLS and YYNGEE. The CDR3 has 15 residues. V dropped 0 bases and J dropped 1 base, with 9 bases sitting between them. The CDR3 nucleotides are TGTGCCAGCAGCGTAGCCTGGGAGGGCACAGATACGCAGTATTTT. Translating it yields CASSVAWEGTDTQYF.

The chain recombines TRBV7-9 with TRBJ2-2; TRBD2 matches 7 bases. There are 15 residues in the CDR3. After removal of 5 bases from V and 1 base from J, the junction contained 4 bases not matched to a gene. Germline CDR1 reads SEHNR; CDR2 reads FQNEAQ (reference sequence). The CDR3 sequence: CASSTTSVNTGELFF. CDR3 coding DNA: TGTGCCAGCAGCACAACTAGCGTGAACACCGGGGAGCTGTTTTTT.

The gene calls are TRBV4-1 and TRBJ2-1; 13 bases align to TRBD2. Germline assignment: CDR1 MGHRA and CDR2 YSYEKL. Losses at the gene ends were 2 bases for V and 4 bases for J; bases not matched to a gene: 5. The CDR3 covers 17 residues. The CDR3: CASSQRTSGSDYNEQFF. The CDR3 DNA is TGCGCCAGCAGCCAAAGGACTAGCGGGAGTGATTACAATGAGCAGTTCTTC.

The chain combines TRBV10-3 with TRBJ2-7, with a weak D call TRBD1 (6 bases). This CDR3 has 14 residues. V shed 10 bases and J shed 0 bases, with 16 bases lying between them. Germline lookup yields CDR1 ENHRY and CDR2 SYGVKD. In DNA, the CDR3 is TGTGCCACAGATCAGGGGCCCGGCTCCTACGAGCAGTACTTC. Its protein product is CATDQGPGSYEQYF.

The chain combines TRBV5-6 with TRBJ1-1, with D tentatively TRBD1 (5 bases). V was shortened by 3 bases and J by 9 bases, with 18 bases between the two germline ends. This CDR3 region has 14 residues. The germline V gene encodes CDR1 SGHDT and CDR2 YYEEEE. CDR3 amino acids: CASSSGTAPRKAFF. The CDR3 nucleotides read TGTGCCAGCAGCTCCGGGACTGCCCCTCGGAAAGCTTTCTTT.

As regards this clone: The same CDR3 also results from other DNA sequences found in this sample. This rearrangement joins TRBV4-3 to TRBJ2-6; 9 nucleotides align to TRBD1. After removal of 4 bases from V and 2 bases from J, the junction contained 9 bases not matched to a gene. The CDR3 contains 18 residues. Germline V CDR1 and CDR2: LGHNA, YSLEER. CDR3 sequence: CASSRYRDREAGANVLTF. The CDR3, as DNA: TGCGCCAGCAGCCGGTACCGGGACAGGGAAGCTGGGGCCAACGTCCTGACTTTC.

This chain links TRBV27 with TRBJ2-7, with TRBD2 matching over 9 bases. This CDR3 has 15 residues. Germline values: CDR1 MNHEY, CDR2 SMNVEV (reference sequence). Trimming at V came to 7 bases and at J to 3 bases, leaving 10 bases not matched to a gene. CDR3 DNA sequence: TGTGCCAGCATCAAACAACTAGCGGGTGGCTACGAGCAGTACTTC. Translated: CASIKQLAGGYEQYF.

V usage is TRBV6-6 and J usage is TRBJ2-1; D gene uncertain. The germline V and J ends were trimmed by 0 bases and 5 bases, with 14 bases remaining between them. The CDR3 spans 16 residues. Germline-derived CDR1 and CDR2 are MNHNY and SVGAGI (reference sequence). DNA for the CDR3: TGTGCCAGCAGTTACTCTTTCCATGAGAAGAACAATGAGCAGTTCTTC. Translating gives CASSYSFHEKNNEQFF.